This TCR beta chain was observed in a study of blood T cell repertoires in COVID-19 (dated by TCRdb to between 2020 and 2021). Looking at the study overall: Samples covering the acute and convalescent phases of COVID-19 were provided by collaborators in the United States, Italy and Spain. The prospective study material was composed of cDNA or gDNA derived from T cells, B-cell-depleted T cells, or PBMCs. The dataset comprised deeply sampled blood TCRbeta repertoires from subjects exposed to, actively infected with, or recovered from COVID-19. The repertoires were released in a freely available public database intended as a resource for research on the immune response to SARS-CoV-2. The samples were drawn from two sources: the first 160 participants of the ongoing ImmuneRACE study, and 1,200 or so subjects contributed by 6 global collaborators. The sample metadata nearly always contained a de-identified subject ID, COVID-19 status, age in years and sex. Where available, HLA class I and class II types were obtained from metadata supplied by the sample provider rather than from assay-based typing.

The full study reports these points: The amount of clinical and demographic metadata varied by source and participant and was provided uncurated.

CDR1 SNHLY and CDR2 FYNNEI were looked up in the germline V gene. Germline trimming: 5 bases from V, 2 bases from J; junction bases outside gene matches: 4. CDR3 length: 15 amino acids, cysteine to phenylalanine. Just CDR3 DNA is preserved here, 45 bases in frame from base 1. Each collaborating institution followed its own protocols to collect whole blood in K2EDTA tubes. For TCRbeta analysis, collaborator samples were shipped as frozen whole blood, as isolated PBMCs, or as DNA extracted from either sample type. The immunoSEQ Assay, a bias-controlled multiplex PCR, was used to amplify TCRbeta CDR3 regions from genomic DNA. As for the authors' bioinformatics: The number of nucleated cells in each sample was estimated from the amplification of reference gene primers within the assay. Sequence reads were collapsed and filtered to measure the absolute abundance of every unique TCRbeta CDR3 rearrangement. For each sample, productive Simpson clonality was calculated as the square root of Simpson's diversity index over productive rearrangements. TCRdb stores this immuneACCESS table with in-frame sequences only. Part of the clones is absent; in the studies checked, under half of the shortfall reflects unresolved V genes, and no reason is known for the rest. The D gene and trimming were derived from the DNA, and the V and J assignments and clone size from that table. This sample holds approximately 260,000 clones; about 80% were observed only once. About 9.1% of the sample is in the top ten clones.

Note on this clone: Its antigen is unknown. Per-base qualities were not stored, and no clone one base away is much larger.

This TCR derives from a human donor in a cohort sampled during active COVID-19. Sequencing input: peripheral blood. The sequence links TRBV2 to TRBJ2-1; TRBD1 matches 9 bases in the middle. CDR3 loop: CASSSGTGTYNEQFF. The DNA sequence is TGTGCCAGCAGTTCCGGGACAGGGACCTACAATGAGCAGTTCTTC. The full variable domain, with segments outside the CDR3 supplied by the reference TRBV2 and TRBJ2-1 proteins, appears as EPEVTQTPSHQVTQMGQEVILRCVPISNHLYFYWYRQILGQKVEFLVSFYNNEISEKSEIFDDQFSVERPDGSNFTLKIRSTKLEDSAMYFCASSSGTGTYNEQFFGPGTRLTVL.